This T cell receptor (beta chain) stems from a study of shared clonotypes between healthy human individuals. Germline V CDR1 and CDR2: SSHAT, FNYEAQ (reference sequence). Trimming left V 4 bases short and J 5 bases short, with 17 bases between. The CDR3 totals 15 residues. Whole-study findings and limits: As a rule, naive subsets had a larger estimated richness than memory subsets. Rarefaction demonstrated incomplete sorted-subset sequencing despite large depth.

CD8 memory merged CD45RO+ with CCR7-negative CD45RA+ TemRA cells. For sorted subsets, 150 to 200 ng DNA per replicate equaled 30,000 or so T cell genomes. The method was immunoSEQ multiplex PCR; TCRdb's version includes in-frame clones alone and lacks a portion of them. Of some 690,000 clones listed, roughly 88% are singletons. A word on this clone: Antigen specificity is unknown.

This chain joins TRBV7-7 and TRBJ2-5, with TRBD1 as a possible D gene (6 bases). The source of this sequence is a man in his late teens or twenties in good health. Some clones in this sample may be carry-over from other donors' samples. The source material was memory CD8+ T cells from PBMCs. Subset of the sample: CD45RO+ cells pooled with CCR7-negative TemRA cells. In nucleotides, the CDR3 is TGTGCCAGCAGCTACCGGGACACCGGGCGGGAGACCCAGTACTTC. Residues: CASSYRDTGRETQYF.